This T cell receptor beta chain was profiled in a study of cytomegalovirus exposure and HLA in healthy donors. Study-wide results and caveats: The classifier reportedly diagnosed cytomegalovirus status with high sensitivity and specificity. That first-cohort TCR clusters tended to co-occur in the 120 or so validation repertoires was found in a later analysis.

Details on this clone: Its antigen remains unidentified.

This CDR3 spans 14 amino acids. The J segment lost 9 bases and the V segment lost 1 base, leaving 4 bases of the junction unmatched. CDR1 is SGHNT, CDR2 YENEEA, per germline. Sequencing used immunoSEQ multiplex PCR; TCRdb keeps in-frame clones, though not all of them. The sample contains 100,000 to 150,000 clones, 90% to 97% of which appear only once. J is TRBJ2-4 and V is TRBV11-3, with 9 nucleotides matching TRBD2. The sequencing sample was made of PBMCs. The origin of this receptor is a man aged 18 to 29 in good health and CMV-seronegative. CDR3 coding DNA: TGTGCCAGCAGCTTAGGCGGGAGGGAGAGCATTCAGTACTTC. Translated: CASSLGGRESIQYF.